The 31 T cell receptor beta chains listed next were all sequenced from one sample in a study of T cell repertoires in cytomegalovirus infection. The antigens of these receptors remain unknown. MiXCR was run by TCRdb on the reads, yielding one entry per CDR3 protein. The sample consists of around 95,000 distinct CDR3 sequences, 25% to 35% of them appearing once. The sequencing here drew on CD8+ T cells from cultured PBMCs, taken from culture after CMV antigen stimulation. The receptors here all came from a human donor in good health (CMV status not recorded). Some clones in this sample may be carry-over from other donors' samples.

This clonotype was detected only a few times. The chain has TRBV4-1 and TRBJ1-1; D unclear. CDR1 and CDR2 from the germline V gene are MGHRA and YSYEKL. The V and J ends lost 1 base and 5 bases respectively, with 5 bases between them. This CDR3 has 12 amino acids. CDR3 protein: CASSQVGTEAFF. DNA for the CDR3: TGCGCCAGCAGCCAAGTAGGTACTGAAGCTTTCTTT.

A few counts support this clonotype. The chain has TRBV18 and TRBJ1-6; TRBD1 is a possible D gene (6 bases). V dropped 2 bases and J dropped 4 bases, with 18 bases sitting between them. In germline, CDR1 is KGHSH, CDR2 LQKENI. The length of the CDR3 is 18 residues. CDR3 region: CASSPGPGDITYNSPLHF. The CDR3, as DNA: TGTGCCAGCTCACCAGGACCAGGGGACATAACTTATAATTCACCCCTCCACTTT.

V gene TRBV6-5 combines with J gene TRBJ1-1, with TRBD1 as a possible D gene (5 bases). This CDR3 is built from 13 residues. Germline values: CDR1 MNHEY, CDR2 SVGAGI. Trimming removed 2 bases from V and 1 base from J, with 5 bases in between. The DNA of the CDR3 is TGTGCCAGCAGTTACGGGACGAACACTGAAGCTTTCTTT. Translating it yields CASSYGTNTEAFF.

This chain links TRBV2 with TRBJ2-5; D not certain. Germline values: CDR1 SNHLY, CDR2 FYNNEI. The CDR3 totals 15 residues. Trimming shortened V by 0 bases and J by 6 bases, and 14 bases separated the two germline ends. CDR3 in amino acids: CASSEALGDPKTQYF. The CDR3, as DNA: TGTGCCAGCAGTGAAGCGCTTGGTGACCCGAAGACCCAGTACTTC.

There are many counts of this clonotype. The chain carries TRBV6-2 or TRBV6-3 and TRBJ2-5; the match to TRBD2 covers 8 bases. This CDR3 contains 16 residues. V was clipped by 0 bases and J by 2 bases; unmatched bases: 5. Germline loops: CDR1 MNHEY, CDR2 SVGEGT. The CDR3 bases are TGTGCCAGCAGTTACTCGAGCGGGGGCCTTCAAGAGACCCAGTACTTC. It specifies CASSYSSGGLQETQYF.

The CDR3 nucleotides are TGCGCCAGCAGCCGGGACAGGGGGATGGACACTGAAGCTTTCTTT. This translates into CASSRDRGMDTEAFF. This sequence joins TRBV4-1 and TRBJ1-1, with 11 bases fitting TRBD1. Germline trimming cut 4 bases from V and 3 bases from J; bases unmatched to any gene: 4. Germline V gene data show CDR1 as MGHRA and CDR2 as YSYEKL. The length of the CDR3 is 15 residues.

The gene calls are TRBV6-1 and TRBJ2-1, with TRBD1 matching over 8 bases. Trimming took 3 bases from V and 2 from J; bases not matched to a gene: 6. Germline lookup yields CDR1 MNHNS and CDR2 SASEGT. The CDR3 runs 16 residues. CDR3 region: CASSDLGQETYNEQFF. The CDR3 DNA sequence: TGTGCCAGCAGTGACCTGGGACAGGAGACCTACAATGAGCAGTTCTTC.

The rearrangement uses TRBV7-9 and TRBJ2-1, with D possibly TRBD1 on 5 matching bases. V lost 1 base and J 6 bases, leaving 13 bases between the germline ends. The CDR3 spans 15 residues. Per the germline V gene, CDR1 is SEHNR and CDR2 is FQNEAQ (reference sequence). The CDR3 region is CASSLGRATSNEQFF. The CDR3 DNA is TGTGCCAGCAGCTTAGGCAGGGCAACAAGCAATGAGCAGTTCTTC.

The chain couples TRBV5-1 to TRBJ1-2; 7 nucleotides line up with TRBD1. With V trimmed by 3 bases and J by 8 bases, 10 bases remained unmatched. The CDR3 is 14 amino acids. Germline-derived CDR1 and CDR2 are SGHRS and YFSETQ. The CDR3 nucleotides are TGCGCCAGCAGCTCAGGGAGGGGGCAAAACGGCTACACCTTC. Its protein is CASSSGRGQNGYTF.

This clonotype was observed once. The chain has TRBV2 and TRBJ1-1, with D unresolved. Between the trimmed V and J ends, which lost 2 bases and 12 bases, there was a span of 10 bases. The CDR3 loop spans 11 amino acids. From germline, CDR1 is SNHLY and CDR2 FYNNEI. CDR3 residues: CASSEIGVSFF. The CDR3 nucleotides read TGTGCCAGCAGTGAAATTGGGGTGTCTTTCTTT.

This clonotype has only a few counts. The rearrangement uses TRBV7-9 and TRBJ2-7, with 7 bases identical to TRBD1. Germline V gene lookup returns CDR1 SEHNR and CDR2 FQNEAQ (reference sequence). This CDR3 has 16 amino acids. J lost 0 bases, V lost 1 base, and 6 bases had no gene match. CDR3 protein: CASSLGPGTVSYEQYF. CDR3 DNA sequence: TGTGCCAGCAGCTTAGGCCCCGGGACAGTCTCCTACGAGCAGTACTTC.

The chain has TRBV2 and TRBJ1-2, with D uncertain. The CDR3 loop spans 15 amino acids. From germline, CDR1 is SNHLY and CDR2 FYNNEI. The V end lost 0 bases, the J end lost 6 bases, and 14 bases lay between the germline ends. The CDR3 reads CASSEALRPDHGYTF. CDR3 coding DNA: TGTGCCAGCAGTGAAGCGCTTCGACCAGACCATGGCTACACCTTC.

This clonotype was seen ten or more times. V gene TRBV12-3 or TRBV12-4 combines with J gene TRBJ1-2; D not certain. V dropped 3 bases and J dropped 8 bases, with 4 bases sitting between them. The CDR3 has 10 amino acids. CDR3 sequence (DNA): TGTGCCAGCAGTTTCCCGGGCTACACCTTC. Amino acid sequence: CASSFPGYTF.

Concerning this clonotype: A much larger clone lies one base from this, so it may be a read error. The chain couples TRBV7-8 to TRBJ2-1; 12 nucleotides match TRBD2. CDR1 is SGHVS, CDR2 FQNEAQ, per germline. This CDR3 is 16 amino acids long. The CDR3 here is CANSFTSGGSYNEQFF. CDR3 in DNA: TGTGCCAACAGCTTCACTAGCGGGGGGTCCTACAATGAGCAGTTCTTC. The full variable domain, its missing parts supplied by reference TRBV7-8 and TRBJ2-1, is GAGVSQSPRYKVAKRGQDVALRCDPISGHVSLFWYQQALGQGPEFLTYFQNEAQLDKSGLPSDRFFAERPEGSVSTLKIQRTQQEDSAVYLCANSFTSGGSYNEQFFGPGTRLTVL.

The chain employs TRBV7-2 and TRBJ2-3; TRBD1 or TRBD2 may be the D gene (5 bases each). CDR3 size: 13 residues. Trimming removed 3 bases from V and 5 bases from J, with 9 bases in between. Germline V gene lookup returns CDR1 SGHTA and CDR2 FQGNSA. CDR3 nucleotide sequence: TGTGCCAGCAGCTTGGGACGGGGAGATACGCAGTATTTT. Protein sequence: CASSLGRGDTQYF.

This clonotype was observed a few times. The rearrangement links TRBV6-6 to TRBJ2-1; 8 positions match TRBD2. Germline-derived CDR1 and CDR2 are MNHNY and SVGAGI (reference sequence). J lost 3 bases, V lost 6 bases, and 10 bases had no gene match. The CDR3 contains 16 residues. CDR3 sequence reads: CASSLRGGTDYNEQFF. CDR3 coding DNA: TGTGCCAGCAGCCTCCGCGGGGGGACCGACTACAATGAGCAGTTCTTC.

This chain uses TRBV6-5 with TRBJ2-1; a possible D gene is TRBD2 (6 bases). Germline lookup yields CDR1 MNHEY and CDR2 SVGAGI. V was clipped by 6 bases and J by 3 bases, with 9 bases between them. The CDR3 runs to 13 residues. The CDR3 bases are TGTGCCAGCAGCGCCGGGAGCTACAATGAGCAGTTCTTC. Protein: CASSAGSYNEQFF.

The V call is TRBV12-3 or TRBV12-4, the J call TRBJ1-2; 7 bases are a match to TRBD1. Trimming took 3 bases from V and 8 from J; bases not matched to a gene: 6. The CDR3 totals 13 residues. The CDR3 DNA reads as TGTGCCAGCAGTTTCGACAGGGCTGGCGGCTACACCTTC. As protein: CASSFDRAGGYTF.

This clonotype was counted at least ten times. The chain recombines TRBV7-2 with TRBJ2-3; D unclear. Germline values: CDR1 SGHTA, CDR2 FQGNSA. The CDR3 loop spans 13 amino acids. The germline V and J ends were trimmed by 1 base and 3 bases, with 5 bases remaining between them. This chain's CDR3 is CASSLGPTDTQYF. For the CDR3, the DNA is TGTGCCAGCAGCTTAGGCCCAACAGATACGCAGTATTTT.

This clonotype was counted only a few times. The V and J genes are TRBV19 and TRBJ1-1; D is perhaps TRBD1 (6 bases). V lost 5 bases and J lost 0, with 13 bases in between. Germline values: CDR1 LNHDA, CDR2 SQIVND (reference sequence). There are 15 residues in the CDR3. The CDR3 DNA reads TGTGCCAGTAGTGTAAGACAGGAGGTGAACACTGAAGCTTTCTTT. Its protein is CASSVRQEVNTEAFF.

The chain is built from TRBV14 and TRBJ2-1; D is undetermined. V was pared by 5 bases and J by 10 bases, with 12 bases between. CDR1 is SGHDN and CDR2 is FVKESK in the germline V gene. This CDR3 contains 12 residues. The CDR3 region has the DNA TGTGCCAGCAGCGCCCACTTTAAGGAGCAGTTCTTC. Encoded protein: CASSAHFKEQFF. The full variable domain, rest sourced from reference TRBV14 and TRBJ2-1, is EAGVTQFPSHSVIEKGQTVTLRCDPISGHDNLYWYRRVMGKEIKFLLHFVKESKQDESGMPNNRFLAERTGGTYSTLKVQPAELEDSGVYFCASSAHFKEQFFGPGTRLTVL.

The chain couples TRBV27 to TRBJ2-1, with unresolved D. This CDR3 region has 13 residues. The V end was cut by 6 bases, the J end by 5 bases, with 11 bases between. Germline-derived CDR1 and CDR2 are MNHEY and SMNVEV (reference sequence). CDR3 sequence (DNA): TGTGCCAGCAGCCCCCTTGGGGACAATGAGCAGTTCTTC. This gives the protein CASSPLGDNEQFF.

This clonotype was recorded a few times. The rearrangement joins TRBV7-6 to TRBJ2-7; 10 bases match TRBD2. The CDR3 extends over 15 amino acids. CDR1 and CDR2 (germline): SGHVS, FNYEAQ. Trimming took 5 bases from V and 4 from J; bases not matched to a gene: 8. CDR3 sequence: CASSPSGGAWYEQYF. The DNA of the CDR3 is TGTGCCAGCAGCCCAAGCGGGGGGGCCTGGTACGAGCAGTACTTC.

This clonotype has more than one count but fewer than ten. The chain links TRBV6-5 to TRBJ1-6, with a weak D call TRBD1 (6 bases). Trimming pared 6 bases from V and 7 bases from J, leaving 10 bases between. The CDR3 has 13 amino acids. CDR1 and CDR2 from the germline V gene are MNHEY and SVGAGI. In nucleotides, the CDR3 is TGTGCCAGCAGATTACAGGGAAATTCACCCCTCCACTTT. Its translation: CASRLQGNSPLHF.

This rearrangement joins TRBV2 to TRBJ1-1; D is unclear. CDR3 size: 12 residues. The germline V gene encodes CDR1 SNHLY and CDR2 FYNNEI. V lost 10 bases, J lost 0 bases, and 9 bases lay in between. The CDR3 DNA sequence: TGTGCCACCACCTTAATGAACACTGAAGCTTTCTTT. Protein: CATTLMNTEAFF.

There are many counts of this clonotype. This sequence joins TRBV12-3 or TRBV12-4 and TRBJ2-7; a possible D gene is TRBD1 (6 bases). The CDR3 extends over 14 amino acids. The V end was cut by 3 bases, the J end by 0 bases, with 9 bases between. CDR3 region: CASSFGDNSYEQYF. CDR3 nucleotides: TGTGCCAGCAGTTTTGGGGACAACTCCTACGAGCAGTACTTC.

CDR3 sequence reads: CASRFRDETDTQYF. DNA of the CDR3: TGCGCCAGCAGGTTCAGGGATGAGACAGATACGCAGTATTTT. The chain employs TRBV4-1 and TRBJ2-3; TRBD1 is a possible D gene (5 bases). CDR1 is MGHRA, CDR2 YSYEKL, per germline. V was pared by 6 bases and J by 3 bases, with 13 bases between. This CDR3 has 14 amino acids.

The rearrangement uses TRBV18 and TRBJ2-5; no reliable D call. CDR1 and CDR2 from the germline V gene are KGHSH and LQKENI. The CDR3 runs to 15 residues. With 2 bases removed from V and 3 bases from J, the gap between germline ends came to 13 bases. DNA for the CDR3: TGTGCCAGCTCACCAAGAGTCTACGCAGAAGAGACCCAGTACTTC. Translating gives CASSPRVYAEETQYF.

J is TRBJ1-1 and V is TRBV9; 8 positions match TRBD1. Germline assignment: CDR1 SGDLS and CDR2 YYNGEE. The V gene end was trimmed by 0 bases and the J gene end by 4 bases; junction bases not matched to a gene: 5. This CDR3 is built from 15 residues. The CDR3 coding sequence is TGTGCCAGCAGCGTAGGTACAGGGGGTAGCACTGAAGCTTTCTTT. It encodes CASSVGTGGSTEAFF.

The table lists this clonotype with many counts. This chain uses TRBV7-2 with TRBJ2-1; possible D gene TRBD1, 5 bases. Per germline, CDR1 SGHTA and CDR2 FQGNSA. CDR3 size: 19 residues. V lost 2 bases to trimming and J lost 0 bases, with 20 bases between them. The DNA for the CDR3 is TGTGCCAGCAGCTTAAACGCGGCCCCCAGGGTCATCTCCTACAATGAGCAGTTCTTC. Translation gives CASSLNAAPRVISYNEQFF. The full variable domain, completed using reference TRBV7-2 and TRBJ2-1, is GAGVSQSPSNKVTEKGKDVELRCDPISGHTALYWYRQSLGQGLEFLIYFQGNSAPDKSGLPSDRFSAERTGGSVSTLTIQRTQQEDSAVYLCASSLNAAPRVISYNEQFFGPGTRLTVL.

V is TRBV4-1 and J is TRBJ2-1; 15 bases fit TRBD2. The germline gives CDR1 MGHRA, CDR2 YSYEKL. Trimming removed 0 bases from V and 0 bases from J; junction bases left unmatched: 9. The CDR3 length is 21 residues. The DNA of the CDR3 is TGCGCCAGCAGCCAAGATCTGGGGACTAGCGGGGGGCAGAGCTCCTACAATGAGCAGTTCTTC. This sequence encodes CASSQDLGTSGGQSSYNEQFF.